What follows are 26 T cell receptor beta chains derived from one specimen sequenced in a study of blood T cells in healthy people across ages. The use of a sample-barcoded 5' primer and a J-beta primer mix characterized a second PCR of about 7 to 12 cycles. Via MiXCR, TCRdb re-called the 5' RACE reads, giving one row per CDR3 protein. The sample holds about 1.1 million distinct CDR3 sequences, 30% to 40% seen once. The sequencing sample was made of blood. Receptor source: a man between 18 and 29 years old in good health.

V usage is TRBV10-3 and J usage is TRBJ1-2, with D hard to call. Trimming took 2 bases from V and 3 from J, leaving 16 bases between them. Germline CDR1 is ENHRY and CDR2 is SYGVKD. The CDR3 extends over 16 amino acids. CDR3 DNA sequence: TGTGCCATCAGTGAGGAAGGGCGCGAAAGATACTATGGCTACACCTTC. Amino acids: CAISEEGRERYYGYTF.

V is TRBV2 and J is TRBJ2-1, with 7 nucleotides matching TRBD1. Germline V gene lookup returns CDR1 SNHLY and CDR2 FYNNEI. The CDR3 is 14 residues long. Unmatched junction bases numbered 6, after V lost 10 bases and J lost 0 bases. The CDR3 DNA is TGTGCCAAGGGACAGATGAACTCCTACAATGAGCAGTTCTTC. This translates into CAKGQMNSYNEQFF.

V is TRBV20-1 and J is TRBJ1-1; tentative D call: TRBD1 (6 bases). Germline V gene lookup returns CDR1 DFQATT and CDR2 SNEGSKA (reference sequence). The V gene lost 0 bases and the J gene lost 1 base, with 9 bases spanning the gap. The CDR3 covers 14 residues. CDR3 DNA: TGCAGTGCTAGAGAGGGGGCTCCGAACACTGAAGCTTTCTTT. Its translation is CSAREGAPNTEAFF.

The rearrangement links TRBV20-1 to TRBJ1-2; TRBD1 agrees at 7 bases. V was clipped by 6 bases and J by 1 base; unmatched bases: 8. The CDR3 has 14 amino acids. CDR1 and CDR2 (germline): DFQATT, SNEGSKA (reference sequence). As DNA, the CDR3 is TGCAGTGCCCTCCGGACAGGCCTTAACTATGGCTACACCTTC. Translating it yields CSALRTGLNYGYTF.

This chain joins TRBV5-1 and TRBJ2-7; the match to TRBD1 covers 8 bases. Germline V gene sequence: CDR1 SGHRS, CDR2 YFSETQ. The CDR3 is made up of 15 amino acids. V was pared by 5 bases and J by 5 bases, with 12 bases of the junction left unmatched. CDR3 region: CASRYSGRGQDEQYF. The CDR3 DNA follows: TGCGCCAGCAGATACTCGGGCAGGGGGCAGGACGAGCAGTACTTC. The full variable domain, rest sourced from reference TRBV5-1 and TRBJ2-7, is KAGVTQTPRYLIKTRGQQVTLSCSPISGHRSVSWYQQTPGQGLQFLFEYFSETQRNKGNFPGRFSGRQFSNSRSEMNVSTLELGDSALYLCASRYSGRGQDEQYFGPGTRLTVT.

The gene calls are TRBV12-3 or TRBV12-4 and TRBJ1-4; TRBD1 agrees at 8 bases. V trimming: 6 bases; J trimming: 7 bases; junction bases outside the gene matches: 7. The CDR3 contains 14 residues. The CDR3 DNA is TGTGCCAGCAGGCAGGGGGCAAGAGCTGAAAAACTGTTTTTT. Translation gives CASRQGARAEKLFF.

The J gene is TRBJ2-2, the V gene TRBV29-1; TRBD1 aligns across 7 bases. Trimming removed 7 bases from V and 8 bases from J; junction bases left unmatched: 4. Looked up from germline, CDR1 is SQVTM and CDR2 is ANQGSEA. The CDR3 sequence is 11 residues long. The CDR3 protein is CSAGTAGELFF. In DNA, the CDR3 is TGCAGCGCCGGGACAGCTGGGGAGCTGTTTTTT.

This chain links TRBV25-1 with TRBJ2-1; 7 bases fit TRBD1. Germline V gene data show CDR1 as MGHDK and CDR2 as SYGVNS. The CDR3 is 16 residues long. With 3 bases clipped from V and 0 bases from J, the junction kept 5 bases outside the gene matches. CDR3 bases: TGTGCCAGCAGTGATCCAGGGGGATCCTCCTACAATGAGCAGTTCTTC. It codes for CASSDPGGSSYNEQFF.

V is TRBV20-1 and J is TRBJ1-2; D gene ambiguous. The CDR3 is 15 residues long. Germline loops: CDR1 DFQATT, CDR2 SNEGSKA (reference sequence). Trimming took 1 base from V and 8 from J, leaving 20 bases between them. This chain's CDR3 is CSARGQDWPYSGYTF. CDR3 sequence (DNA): TGCAGTGCTAGAGGGCAAGACTGGCCCTATTCGGGCTACACCTTC.

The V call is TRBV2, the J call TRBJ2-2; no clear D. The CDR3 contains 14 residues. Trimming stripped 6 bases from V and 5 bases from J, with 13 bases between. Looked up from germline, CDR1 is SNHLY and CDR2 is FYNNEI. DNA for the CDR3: TGTGCCAGCAGCCGGGCCCCTCAAACCGGGGAGCTGTTTTTT. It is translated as CASSRAPQTGELFF.

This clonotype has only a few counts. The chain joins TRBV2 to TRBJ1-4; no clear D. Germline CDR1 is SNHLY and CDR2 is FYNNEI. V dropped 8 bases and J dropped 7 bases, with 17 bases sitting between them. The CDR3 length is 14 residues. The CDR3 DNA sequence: TGTGCCAGCCTCTGGGGAGGGCGAGGTGAAAAACTGTTTTTT. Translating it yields CASLWGGRGEKLFF.

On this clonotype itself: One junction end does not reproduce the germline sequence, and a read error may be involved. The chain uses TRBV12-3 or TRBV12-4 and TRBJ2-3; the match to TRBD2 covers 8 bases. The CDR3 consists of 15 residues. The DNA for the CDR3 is TGTGCCAGCAGTTTCTTCGGGGGGGGCACAGGTACGCAGTATTTT. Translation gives CASSFFGGGTGTQYF.

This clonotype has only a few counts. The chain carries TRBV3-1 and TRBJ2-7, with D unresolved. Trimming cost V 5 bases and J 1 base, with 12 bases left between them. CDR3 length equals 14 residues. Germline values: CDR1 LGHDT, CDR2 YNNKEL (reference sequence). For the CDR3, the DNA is TGTGCCAGCAGCGCCGGACCGGTATCCTACGAGCAGTACTTC. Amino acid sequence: CASSAGPVSYEQYF.

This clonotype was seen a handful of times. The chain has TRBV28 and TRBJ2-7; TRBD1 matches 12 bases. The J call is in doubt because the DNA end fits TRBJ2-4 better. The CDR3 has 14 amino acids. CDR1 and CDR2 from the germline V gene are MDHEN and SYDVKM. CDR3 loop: CASSRDRGQDIQYF. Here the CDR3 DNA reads TGTGCCAGCAGCCGGGACAGGGGGCAGGACATTCAGTACTTC.

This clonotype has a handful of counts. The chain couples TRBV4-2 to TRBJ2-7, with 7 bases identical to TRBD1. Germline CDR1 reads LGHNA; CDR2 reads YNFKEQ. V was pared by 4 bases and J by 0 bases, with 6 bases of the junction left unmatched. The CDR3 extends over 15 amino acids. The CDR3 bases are TGTGCCAGCAGCCCGGGACAGAAGAGCTCCTACGAGCAGTACTTC. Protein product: CASSPGQKSSYEQYF.

The CDR3 DNA is TGTGCCAGCAGTTACTCGAACCTGTACAATGAGCAGTTCTTC. Translated: CASSYSNLYNEQFF. This sequence joins TRBV6-2 or TRBV6-3 and TRBJ2-1, with D unclear. This CDR3 is built from 14 residues. Germline V gives CDR1 MNHEY, CDR2 SVGEGT. Trimming pared 0 bases from V and 4 bases from J, leaving 7 bases between.

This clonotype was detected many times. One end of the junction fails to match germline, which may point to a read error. In DNA, the CDR3 is TGCGCCAGCAGCCAACTAATAGGGAATAACTATGGCTGCACCTTC. Translated, it gives CASSQLIGNNYGCTF. The chain couples TRBV4-3 to TRBJ1-2; D is undetermined. CDR3 size: 15 residues. Per germline, CDR1 LGHNA and CDR2 YSLEER.

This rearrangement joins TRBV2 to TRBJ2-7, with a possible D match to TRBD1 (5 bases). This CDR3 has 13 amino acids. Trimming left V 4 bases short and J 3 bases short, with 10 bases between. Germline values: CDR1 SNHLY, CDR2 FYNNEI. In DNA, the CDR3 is TGTGCCAGCAGTGTACAGGAAATCTACGAGCAGTACTTC. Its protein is CASSVQEIYEQYF.

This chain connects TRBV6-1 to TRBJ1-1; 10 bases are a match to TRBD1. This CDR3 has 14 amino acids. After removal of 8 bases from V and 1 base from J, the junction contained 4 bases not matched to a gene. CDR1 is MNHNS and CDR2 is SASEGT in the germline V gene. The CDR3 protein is CASRDRGTNTEAFF. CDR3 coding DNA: TGTGCCAGCCGGGACAGGGGAACGAACACTGAAGCTTTCTTT.

CDR3 DNA: TGTGCCAGCAGTTATCGACAGGGGGAGACCAATCAGCCCCAGCATTTT. It encodes CASSYRQGETNQPQHF. The chain links TRBV2 to TRBJ1-5; 9 nucleotides agree with TRBD1. CDR3 length: 16 amino acids. The V segment lost 5 bases and the J segment 3 bases; nucleotides outside the gene matches: 8. CDR1 is SNHLY and CDR2 is FYNNEI in the germline V gene.

As DNA, the CDR3 is TGTGCCAGTAGTATAGGCGGGCCCCAGCATTTT. It is translated as CASSIGGPQHF. The chain employs TRBV19 and TRBJ1-5, with no clear D. Looked up from germline, CDR1 is LNHDA and CDR2 is SQIVND (reference sequence). V was clipped by 1 base and J by 9 bases, with 4 bases between them. The CDR3 runs to 11 residues. The entire variable domain, with the rest obtained from reference TRBV19 and TRBJ1-5, is as follows: DGGITQSPKYLFRKEGQNVTLSCEQNLNHDAMYWYRQDPGQGLRLIYYSQIVNDFQKGDIAEGYSVSREKKESFPLTVTSAQKNPTAFYLCASSIGGPQHFGDGTRLSIL.

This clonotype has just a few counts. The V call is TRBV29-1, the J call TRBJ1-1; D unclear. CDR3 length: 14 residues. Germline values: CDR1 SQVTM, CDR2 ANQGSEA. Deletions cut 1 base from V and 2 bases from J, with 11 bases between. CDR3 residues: CSVEVGSSNTEAFF. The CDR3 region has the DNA TGCAGCGTTGAAGTAGGCAGCTCCAACACTGAAGCTTTCTTT. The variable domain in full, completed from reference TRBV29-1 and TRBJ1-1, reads SAVISQKPSRDICQRGTSLTIQCQVDSQVTMMFWYRQQPGQSLTLIATANQGSEATYESGFVIDKFPISRPNLTFSTLTVSNMSPEDSSIYLCSVEVGSSNTEAFFGQGTRLTVV.

This chain's CDR3 is CASRITQGDTEAFF. CDR3 bases: TGTGCCAGCAGGATAACCCAGGGGGACACTGAAGCTTTCTTT. The chain joins TRBV7-9 to TRBJ1-1, with 7 bases aligning to TRBD1. CDR1 SEHNR and CDR2 FQNEAQ come from the germline V gene (reference sequence). There are 14 residues in the CDR3. Germline trimming cut 6 bases from V and 3 bases from J; bases unmatched to any gene: 7.

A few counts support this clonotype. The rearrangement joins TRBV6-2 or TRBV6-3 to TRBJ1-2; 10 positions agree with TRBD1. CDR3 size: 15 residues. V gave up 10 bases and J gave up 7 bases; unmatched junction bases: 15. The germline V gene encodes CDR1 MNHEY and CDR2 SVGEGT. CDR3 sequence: CATRNNPGQGSGYTF. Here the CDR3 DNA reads TGTGCCACCAGAAATAATCCGGGACAGGGGTCTGGCTACACCTTC.

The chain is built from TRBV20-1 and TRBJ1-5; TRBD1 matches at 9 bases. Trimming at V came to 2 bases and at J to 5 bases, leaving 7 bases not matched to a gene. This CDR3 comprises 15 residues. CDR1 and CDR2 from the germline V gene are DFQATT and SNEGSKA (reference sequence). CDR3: CSARPGQGLDQPQHF. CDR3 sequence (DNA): TGCAGTGCTAGACCGGGACAGGGACTAGATCAGCCCCAGCATTTT.

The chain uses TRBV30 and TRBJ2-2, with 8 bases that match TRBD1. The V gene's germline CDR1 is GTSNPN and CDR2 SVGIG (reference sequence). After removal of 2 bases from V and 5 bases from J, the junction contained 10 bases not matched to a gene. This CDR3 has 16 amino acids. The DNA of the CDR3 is TGTGCCTGGAGTACGCAGGGGGCGTTCGGTACCGGGGAGCTGTTTTTT. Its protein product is CAWSTQGAFGTGELFF.